These T cell receptor beta chains were read from a single sample in a study of shared clonotypes between healthy human individuals. Profiling relied on immunoSEQ multiplex PCR, and the TCRdb table lists in-frame clones only, not all of them. The sample lists 850,000 to 1,100,000 clones; 60% to 85% were seen once. The sample taken for sequencing was memory CD4+ T cells from PBMCs. Receptors originate from a young man in good health. Some clones in this sample may be carry-over from other donors' samples. The CDR3 runs from the conserved cysteine through the conserved F or W. A D gene is named only where the DNA matches it firmly. Expanded clones get a size class; other rows say once, few or many, or leave the size out.

TRBV5-4,TRBD2,.,TRBJ2-2,TGTGCCAGCAGCCCGCGGACTAGCGGGAGACACGGGGAGCTGTTTTTT,CASSPRTSGRHGELFF
TRBV19,TRBD1,.,TRBJ2-4,TGTGCCAGTAGAGAAGCCGGGACAGAAAACATTCAGTACTTC,CASREAGTENIQYF
TRBV7-9,TRBD1,.,TRBJ2-5,TGTGCCAGCGGGAGGGACAGGGTCGGGGAGACCCAGTACTTC,CASGRDRVGETQYF
TRBV4-2,TRBD1,.,TRBJ1-5,TGTGCCAGCAGCCAAGATCCTACAGGGGAACTGCCCCAGCATTTT,CASSQDPTGELPQHF
TRBV6-1,.,.,TRBJ1-1,TGTGCCAGCAGTGTAGGCATCAGGGTTCTTGGGGACACTGAAGCTTTCTTT,CASSVGIRVLGDTEAFF
TRBV28,TRBD2,.,TRBJ2-3,TGTGCCTTATCGGGGGGAACTGGCACAGATACGCAGTATTTT,CALSGGTGTDTQYF
TRBV10-2,.,.,TRBJ2-7,TGCGCCAGCTGGGACGGGGCCCCCTACGAGCAGTACTTC,CASWDGAPYEQYF
TRBV2,.,.,TRBJ2-5,TGTGCCAGCGGTAGCACAGAGACCCAGTACTTC,CASGSTETQYF
TRBV10-3,TRBD1,once,TRBJ1-1,TGTGCCATCAGTGGTGGCGCTCTAGGGACAGGGCAACTCATGAACACTGAAGCTTTCTTT,CAISGGALGTGQLMNTEAFF
TRBV7-2,.,.,TRBJ2-1,TGTGCCAGCAGCACACCGGACAGCTCCTACAATGAGCAGTTCTTC,CASSTPDSSYNEQFF
TRBV28,.,.,TRBJ1-2,.,CASSRMGVGDGNTF
TRBV11-2,.,.,TRBJ2-2,TGTGCCAGCAGCTTAAGGACAGAAACCACCGGGGAGCTGTTTTTT,CASSLRTETTGELFF
TRBV28,TRBD2,.,TRBJ2-3,TGTGCCAGCAGTCCGGGGAGGGCCACTAGCACAGATACGCAGTATTTT,CASSPGRATSTDTQYF
TRBV28,.,.,TRBJ1-5,TGTGCCAGCAATTCCCCTGGGGGGGTAGTTCAGCCCCAGCATTTT,CASNSPGGVVQPQHF
TRBV10-1,.,.,TRBJ2-1,TGCGCCAGCAGTGAGTCCCGCAGGGGAGGGGGTGAGCAGTTCTTC,CASSESRRGGGEQFF
TRBV7-9,.,.,TRBJ2-3,TGTGCCAGCAGCTTACAAGAGGTAACGCAGTATTTT,CASSLQEVTQYF
TRBV30,.,.,TRBJ1-5,TGTGCCTGGGCCCCCCGGGACCAGCCCCAGCATTTT,CAWAPRDQPQHF
TRBV10-3,.,.,TRBJ2-7,TGTGCCATCAATACCAGACAGGGAGGGTCCTACGAGCAGTACTTC,CAINTRQGGSYEQYF
TRBV5-1,.,.,TRBJ2-7,TGCGCCAGCAGCTTGGAAGCCGGGGGCTCCTACGAGCAGTACTTC,CASSLEAGGSYEQYF
TRBV6-1,.,.,TRBJ2-7,TGTGCCAGCACGCCGGGACAAAGCTACGAGCAGTACTTC,CASTPGQSYEQYF
TRBV27,.,once,TRBJ1-2,TGTGCCAGCAGTGCCCCGGGGGCAACCTTGTATGGCTACACCTTC,CASSAPGATLYGYTF
TRBV7-3,.,.,TRBJ2-1,TGTGCCAGCAGCTTAAACCCGAGTCCAGCGTTCTTC,CASSLNPSPAFF
TRBV14,.,few,TRBJ1-4,TGTGCCAGCAGCCTCGTCGGGACACGAGAAAAACTGTTTTTT,CASSLVGTREKLFF
TRBV7-2,TRBD2,.,TRBJ2-1,TGTGCCAGCAGGGGACTAGATTCCTACAATGAGCAGTTCTTC,CASRGLDSYNEQFF
TRBV9,TRBD1,.,TRBJ1-2,TGTGCCAGCAGCGTAGCGCCTATGGCAGGGGGAGGCTACACCTTC,CASSVAPMAGGGYTF
TRBV6-4,TRBD2,.,TRBJ2-7,TGTGCCAGCAGTAGACTAGCGTGGGAGGGGGAGCAGTACTTC,CASSRLAWEGEQYF
TRBV6-1,TRBD2,.,TRBJ2-5,TGTGCCAGCAGCCGGCGGCTAGCGGATCCAGAGACCCAGTACTTC,CASSRRLADPETQYF
TRBV2,.,.,TRBJ1-2,TGTGCCAGCAGTCTTGACGTAAACTATGGCTACACCTTC,CASSLDVNYGYTF
TRBV4-2,.,.,TRBJ2-3,TGTGCCAGCGGCCAATCAGGGGGGAACACAGATACGCAGTATTTT,CASGQSGGNTDTQYF
TRBV4-2,TRBD2,once,TRBJ2-5,TGTGCCAGCAGCCCGGTACTAGCGGGGTCTCAAGAGACCCAGTACTTC,CASSPVLAGSQETQYF
TRBV28,TRBD1,.,TRBJ1-5,TGTGCCAGCAGTTCGGGACAGGGGGGGTATCAGCCCCAGCATTTT,CASSSGQGGYQPQHF
TRBV6-5,TRBD1,few,TRBJ1-1,TGTGCCAGCAGTTCGGGACAGGGATCCACTGAAGCTTTCTTT,CASSSGQGSTEAFF
TRBV27,.,.,TRBJ2-6,TGTGCCAGCAGTTCACTTTCTGGGGCCAACGTCCTGACTTTC,CASSSLSGANVLTF
TRBV4-1,.,.,TRBJ1-5,TGCGCCAGCAGCCAAGAGGGCACACGAATAAATCAGCCCCAGCATTTT,CASSQEGTRINQPQHF
TRBV7-2,.,.,TRBJ1-1,TGTGCCAGCAGCTCTCGGATTCCCATGAACACTGAAGCTTTCTTT,CASSSRIPMNTEAFF
TRBV5-4,.,many,TRBJ1-2,TGTGCCAGCAGCAACGGTGGGTCAGCCTATGGCTACACCTTC,CASSNGGSAYGYTF
TRBV20-1,.,.,TRBJ2-7,TGCAGTGCCAGAATCCGGGACGTTCAGTACTTC,CSARIRDVQYF
TRBV6-1,.,.,TRBJ2-7,TGTGCCAGCAGTGGAGCCCTAGGGGGTAGCTACGAGCAGTACTTC,CASSGALGGSYEQYF
TRBV7-2,.,.,TRBJ2-1,TGTGCCAGCAGCTTGACTAGGCTTTCCTACAATGAGCAGTTCTTC,CASSLTRLSYNEQFF
TRBV5-1,.,.,TRBJ1-1,TGCGCCAGCAGCGAAATGAGCATATCCGACACTGAAGCTTTCTTT,CASSEMSISDTEAFF
TRBV28,.,once,TRBJ2-7,TGTGCCAGCAGTTCAAACCCACCCTACGAGCAGTACTTC,CASSSNPPYEQYF
TRBV5-8,TRBD2,.,TRBJ2-7,TGTGCCAGCAGCCCCCGGGGGGTTGACGAGCAGTACTTC,CASSPRGVDEQYF
TRBV7-8,.,once,TRBJ2-5,TGTGCCAGCAGCTTAGCCCATAGACAGACGGTCCAGTACTTC,CASSLAHRQTVQYF
TRBV4-2,TRBD1,.,TRBJ1-2,TGTGCCAGCAGCCAAGATTACGGACAGGGACTTGCGGAGGGCTACACCTTC,CASSQDYGQGLAEGYTF
TRBV19,.,.,TRBJ2-5,TGTGCCAGTAGAGCCCCACAGGGAGGGGAGACCCAGTACTTC,CASRAPQGGETQYF
TRBV5-8,.,.,TRBJ2-7,TGTGCCAGCAGCTTTTTTCACAGAATTCGTACCCCCTACGAGCAGTACTTC,CASSFFHRIRTPYEQYF
TRBV9,.,.,TRBJ2-2,TGTGCCAGCAGTCGGGGGCGGTTAAACACCGGGGAGCTGTTTTTT,CASSRGRLNTGELFF